This passage covers 23 T cell receptor beta chains from one sample sequenced in a study of T cell responses to AZD1222 COVID-19 vaccine. Libraries were prepared by immunoSEQ multiplex PCR; TCRdb keeps only in-frame clonotypes and omits some of them. The sample carries 150,000 to 200,000 clones, 85% to 95% recorded once. The source material was peripheral blood, sampled 28 days after the second dose of the MenACWY control vaccine. The receptors derive from an adult who received the MenACWY meningococcal vaccine as a control.

This clone was recorded only once. The V call is TRBV2, the J call TRBJ1-1; D possibly corresponds to TRBD1 (5 bases). V was clipped by 10 bases and J by 1 base, with 13 bases between them. This CDR3 region has 13 residues. In germline, CDR1 is SNHLY, CDR2 FYNNEI. The CDR3, as DNA: TGTGCCACCCCCGGGGCAGCGAACACTGAAGCTTTCTTT. This translates into CATPGAANTEAFF. The variable domain in full, with the rest retrieved from reference TRBV2 and TRBJ1-1, is EPEVTQTPSHQVTQMGQEVILRCVPISNHLYFYWYRQILGQKVEFLVSFYNNEISEKSEIFDDQFSVERPDGSNFTLKIRSTKLEDSAMYFCATPGAANTEAFFGQGTRLTVV.

This chain joins TRBV6-2 or TRBV6-3 and TRBJ2-2; 10 bases agree with TRBD1. The CDR3 runs 17 residues. V was clipped by 1 base and J by 5 bases; unmatched bases: 7. Germline V gives CDR1 MNHEY, CDR2 SVGEGT. The CDR3 DNA reads as TGTGCCAGCAGTTACTTGGCCGGGACAGGGGATACCGGGGAGCTGTTTTTT. This sequence encodes CASSYLAGTGDTGELFF.

This clone occurred once. The chain recombines TRBV6-2 or TRBV6-3 with TRBJ1-5; the D gene is possibly TRBD1 (5 bases). The CDR3 has 15 amino acids. Germline values: CDR1 MNHEY, CDR2 SVGEGT. V shed 4 bases and J shed 2 bases, with 12 bases lying between them. The CDR3 protein is CASSFPAGRNQPQHF. The CDR3 region has the DNA TGTGCCAGCAGTTTCCCCGCAGGGCGCAATCAGCCCCAGCATTTT.

As regards this clone: In the same sample, other DNA sequences code for this CDR3. CDR3 sequence: CASSENSNQPQHF. Written as DNA, the CDR3 is TGCGCCAGCAGCGAGAATAGCAATCAGCCCCAGCATTTT. The genes are TRBV5-1 and TRBJ1-5; no reliable D call. The CDR3 runs to 13 residues. Germline V lookup: CDR1 SGHRS, CDR2 YFSETQ. Trimming shortened V by 4 bases and J by 0 bases, and 5 bases separated the two germline ends.

The chain combines TRBV25-1 with TRBJ1-2; TRBD1 matches 10 bases. Germline-derived CDR1 and CDR2 are MGHDK and SYGVNS. The V segment lost 4 bases and the J segment 3 bases; nucleotides outside the gene matches: 11. The CDR3 is 17 amino acids. CDR3 DNA sequence: TGTGCCAGCAGTGGGCAATCTCCCGGGACAGGGGACTATGGCTACACCTTC. This codes for CASSGQSPGTGDYGYTF.

V usage is TRBV19 and J usage is TRBJ1-5, with 7 bases lining up with TRBD1. The junction had 10 bases not matched to a gene; V was cut back by 11 bases and J by 3 bases. The CDR3 covers 14 residues. Germline values: CDR1 LNHDA, CDR2 SQIVND (reference sequence). The CDR3, as DNA: TGTGCCTCCCAGACAGGGACGACCAATCAGCCCCAGCATTTT. Its translation: CASQTGTTNQPQHF.

Regarding this clone: The junction differs from germline at one of its ends, possibly a read error. The chain is built from TRBV20-1 and TRBJ1-1; tentative D call: TRBD1 (6 bases). CDR3 length: 11 amino acids. From germline, CDR1 is DFQATT and CDR2 SNEGSKA (reference sequence). CDR3 protein: CRATGKTEAFF. The CDR3 nucleotides read TGCAGAGCTACAGGGAAAACTGAAGCTTTCTTT.

The CDR3 DNA follows: TGTGCCAGCAGCTTAGTAACCCTTCCCGGAAACACCATATATTTT. Translation gives CASSLVTLPGNTIYF. The chain uses TRBV7-9 and TRBJ1-3; no firm D call. V gave up 1 base and J gave up 4 bases, with 11 bases separating them. The CDR3 totals 15 residues. Germline-derived CDR1 and CDR2 are SEHNR and FQNEAQ (reference sequence).

This chain joins TRBV30 and TRBJ1-5, with a weak D call TRBD1 (5 bases). CDR3 length: 14 residues. The ends were cut back, 3 bases at V and 0 bases at J, with 9 bases in the middle. Germline assignment: CDR1 GTSNPN and CDR2 SVGIG (reference sequence). The CDR3 region is CAWSQGYSNQPQHF. Here the CDR3 DNA reads TGTGCCTGGAGCCAGGGTTATAGCAATCAGCCCCAGCATTTT.

The CDR3 nucleotides are TGTGCCACCAGTGCTGGAGGCCCAAATGAAAAACTGTTTTTT. Translated, it gives CATSAGGPNEKLFF. The rearrangement joins TRBV24-1 to TRBJ1-4; D is undetermined. The CDR3 length is 14 residues. Germline V CDR1 and CDR2: KGHDR, SFDVKD. V lost 5 bases and J 5 bases, leaving 11 bases between the germline ends.

The rearrangement links TRBV29-1 to TRBJ2-2; D gene unclear. CDR3 size: 14 residues. Germline V gene sequence: CDR1 SQVTM, CDR2 ANQGSEA. V dropped 6 bases and J dropped 5 bases, with 16 bases sitting between them. The DNA of the CDR3 is TGCAGCGTGAGCCCGGACCTAAGTACCGGGGAGCTGTTTTTT. The encoded protein is CSVSPDLSTGELFF.

This clone was recorded once. The V call is TRBV7-6, the J call TRBJ1-4, with D unresolved. V was trimmed by 2 bases and J by 2 bases, leaving 12 bases between them. CDR3 length: 16 amino acids. Germline CDR1 and CDR2: SGHVS and FNYEAQ. The DNA for the CDR3 is TGTGCCAGCAGCTTAATGTCGGGGTGGACTAATGAAAAACTGTTTTTT. It translates to CASSLMSGWTNEKLFF.

The J gene is TRBJ2-1, the V gene TRBV24-1; D gene uncertain. CDR1 and CDR2 from the germline V gene are KGHDR and SFDVKD. Trimming removed 3 bases from V and 8 bases from J, with 10 bases in between. CDR3 size: 13 residues. CDR3: CATSDVKGYEQFF. DNA for the CDR3: TGTGCCACCAGTGATGTGAAGGGCTATGAGCAGTTCTTC.

The chain uses TRBV7-2 and TRBJ2-3; TRBD2 matches 7 bases. J gave up 3 bases and V 0 bases, and 6 bases lay outside the gene matches. Germline CDR1 SGHTA, CDR2 FQGNSA. This CDR3 has 16 residues. The CDR3: CASSLALLAATDTQYF. CDR3 nucleotide sequence: TGTGCCAGCAGCTTAGCGCTCCTAGCGGCTACAGATACGCAGTATTTT.

V and J are TRBV5-5 and TRBJ1-5; 7 bases match TRBD1. The CDR3 loop spans 16 amino acids. Germline-derived CDR1 and CDR2 are SGHKS and YYEKEE (reference sequence). The junction had 11 bases not matched to a gene; V was cut back by 4 bases and J by 4 bases. This CDR3 is CASSQKGQRENQPQHF. In nucleotides, the CDR3 is TGTGCCAGCAGCCAAAAGGGACAGAGGGAAAATCAGCCCCAGCATTTT.

V and J are TRBV7-2 and TRBJ2-3; D is tentatively TRBD1 or TRBD2 (5 bases each). Trimming removed 2 bases from V and 10 bases from J, with 22 bases in between. The CDR3 contains 16 residues. Per germline, CDR1 SGHTA and CDR2 FQGNSA. The CDR3 loop is CASSLRTGTLYGAQYF. CDR3 DNA sequence: TGTGCCAGCAGCTTAAGGACCGGGACCCTCTATGGAGCGCAGTATTTT.

The chain has TRBV5-1 and TRBJ2-5; 8 nucleotides line up with TRBD2. Germline loops: CDR1 SGHRS, CDR2 YFSETQ. This CDR3 spans 12 amino acids. V was clipped by 7 bases and J by 5 bases; unmatched bases: 4. CDR3 nucleotide sequence: TGCGCCAGCGGACTAGCTCCGGAGACCCAGTACTTC. Translation: CASGLAPETQYF.

The chain joins TRBV12-2 to TRBJ1-5. TRBV12-2 is a listed pseudogene. The CDR3 covers 15 residues. CDR3 in amino acids: CASRLVAGGHQPQHF. In DNA, the CDR3 is TGTGCAAGTCGCTTAGTGGCGGGGGGACACCAGCCCCAGCATTTT.

The chain carries TRBV5-5 and TRBJ2-2, with D uncertain. The V gene lost 3 bases and the J gene lost 5 bases, with 8 bases spanning the gap. The CDR3 is 13 residues long. The germline V gene encodes CDR1 SGHKS and CDR2 YYEKEE (reference sequence). The CDR3 DNA reads TGTGCCAGCAGCTCCGGACCAACCGGGGAGCTGTTTTTT. Protein product: CASSSGPTGELFF.

V usage is TRBV11-3 and J usage is TRBJ2-1; D perhaps matches TRBD2 (6 bases). Looked up from germline, CDR1 is SGHNT and CDR2 is YENEEA. The V and J ends lost 3 bases and 9 bases respectively, with 18 bases between them. The length of the CDR3 is 15 residues. The CDR3 coding sequence is TGTGCCAGCAGCTTTTCGGGGATGGAGGAGGGTGAGCAGTTCTTC. Its protein is CASSFSGMEEGEQFF.

The chain has TRBV21-1 and TRBJ1-5. TRBV21-1 is a recognized pseudogene. The CDR3 covers 12 residues. CDR3 sequence: CASSKESQPQHF. In DNA form, the CDR3 reads TGTGCCAGCAGCAAAGAAAGTCAGCCCCAGCATTTT.

The rearrangement links TRBV2 to TRBJ2-7; 13 nucleotides line up with TRBD2. Losses at the gene ends were 6 bases for V and 6 bases for J; bases not matched to a gene: 8. The CDR3 covers 15 residues. Looked up from germline, CDR1 is SNHLY and CDR2 is FYNNEI. This CDR3 is CASRTVLAGGPEQYF. The CDR3 DNA is TGTGCCAGCAGGACCGTACTAGCGGGGGGGCCCGAGCAGTACTTC.

The sample holds one count of this clone. The chain recombines TRBV3-1 (or the pseudogene TRBV3-2) with TRBJ1-1; D unresolved. The germline V and J ends were trimmed by 4 bases and 3 bases, with 9 bases remaining between them. Looked up from germline, CDR1 is LGHDT and CDR2 is YNNKEL (reference sequence). The CDR3 runs to 13 residues. In nucleotides, the CDR3 is TGTGCCAGCAGCCCGGGTGGGTACACTGAAGCTTTCTTT. This gives the protein CASSPGGYTEAFF.